The 25 T cell receptor beta chains presented below share a single source sample, sequenced in a study. TCRdb re-derived calls from the 5' RACE reads in MiXCR, one entry per CDR3 protein. The sample holds more than 9,500 distinct CDR3 sequences, approximately 50% seen once. Tregs were sorted as CD4+CD25+CD127-/low cells. The sample comprised tumor-infiltrating Tregs sorted from the breast tumor. The receptors were gathered from a female donor with breast cancer.

This clonotype has only one observation. The chain links TRBV20-1 to TRBJ2-7; D gene uncertain. The CDR3 extends over 13 amino acids. Trimming stripped 3 bases from V and 2 bases from J, with 11 bases between. Looked up from germline, CDR1 is DFQATT and CDR2 is SNEGSKA (reference sequence). The CDR3 region has the DNA TGCAGTGCTAGGTTTCCGAATACCTACGAGCAGTACGTC. It specifies CSARFPNTYEQYV.

The rearrangement links TRBV20-1 to TRBJ2-5, with D perhaps matching TRBD1 or TRBD2 (5 bases each). The CDR3 contains 16 residues. Germline V lookup: CDR1 DFQATT, CDR2 SNEGSKA (reference sequence). Trimming removed 0 bases at V and 0 bases at J, with 14 bases between. DNA for the CDR3: TGCAGTGCTAGAGATATGGGGCGGGCCTACCAAGAGACCCAGTACTTC. This gives the protein CSARDMGRAYQETQYF.

V is TRBV29-1 and J is TRBJ1-2, with TRBD1 matching 9 bases. V gave up 4 bases and J gave up 3 bases; unmatched junction bases: 6. This CDR3 region has 14 residues. Germline CDR1 and CDR2: SQVTM and ANQGSEA. The CDR3 reads CSVGDRVIDYGYTF. In DNA form, the CDR3 reads TGCAGCGTTGGGGACAGGGTGATCGACTATGGCTACACCTTC.

This clonotype was recorded a few times. CDR3 DNA: TGTGCCAGCAGTGACAGCTCCTACGAGCAGTACTTC. This sequence encodes CASSDSSYEQYF. V is TRBV25-1 and J is TRBJ2-7; D uncertain. The germline V gene has CDR1 MGHDK and CDR2 SYGVNS. With 3 bases removed from V and 0 bases from J, the gap between germline ends came to 3 bases. CDR3 length equals 12 residues.

The J gene is TRBJ2-5, the V gene TRBV12-3 or TRBV12-4, with TRBD2 matching over 7 bases. There are 13 residues in the CDR3. Trimming cost V 0 bases and J 5 bases; bases outside gene matches: 0. CDR3 DNA: TGTGCCAGCAGTTTAGCGGGGGGGGAGACCCAGTACTTC. The encoded protein is CASSLAGGETQYF.

Comment on this clonotype: A junction end diverges from the germline sequence, so it may reflect a read error. This chain connects TRBV18 to TRBJ1-1, with TRBD1 identical over 10 bases. This CDR3 is built from 15 residues. Germline-derived CDR1 and CDR2 are KGHSH and LQKENI. CDR3 bases: TGTGCCAGCCCACCCCCGGGACAGGGGTTCGCTGAAGCTTTCTTT. Translating gives CASPPPGQGFAEAFF. The full variable domain, with the rest looked up from reference TRBV18 and TRBJ1-1, is NAGVMQNPRHLVRRRGQEARLRCSPMKGHSHVYWYRQLPEEGLKFMVYLQKENIIDESGMPKERFSAEFPKEGPSILRIQQVVRGDSAAYFCASPPPGQGFAEAFFGQGTRLTVV.

In this sample, this clonotype turned up a few times. The rearrangement uses TRBV25-1 and TRBJ2-1; D may match TRBD1 or TRBD2 (5 bases each). CDR1 is MGHDK, CDR2 SYGVNS, per germline. V lost 3 bases and J lost 4, with 16 bases in between. The CDR3 has 16 residues. This CDR3 reads CASSDSGLGRYNEQFF. CDR3 coding DNA: TGTGCCAGCAGTGATAGTGGACTGGGACGTTACAATGAGCAGTTCTTC.

The chain joins TRBV5-1 to TRBJ2-7, with D maybe TRBD1 (6 bases). The CDR3 runs 14 residues. V was cut by 2 bases and J by 6 bases, with 15 bases left in between. CDR1 SGHRS and CDR2 YFSETQ come from the germline V gene. In DNA form, the CDR3 reads TGCGCCAGCAGCTTAACAGGGATAGAGGGCGAGCAGTACGTC. This gives the protein CASSLTGIEGEQYV.

This clonotype was picked up a small number of times. The chain couples TRBV20-1 to TRBJ1-1, with D perhaps TRBD1 (6 bases). V was trimmed by 3 bases and J by 4 bases, leaving 15 bases between them. Germline V gene lookup returns CDR1 DFQATT and CDR2 SNEGSKA (reference sequence). The CDR3 has 14 amino acids. The DNA for the CDR3 is TGCAGTGCTAGGGAGAAGGGGGTGGGCACTGAAGCTTTCTTT. This sequence encodes CSAREKGVGTEAFF.

This chain links TRBV7-2 with TRBJ2-3, with TRBD2 matching 10 bases. Looked up from germline, CDR1 is SGHTA and CDR2 is FQGNSA. The CDR3 covers 16 residues. The junction had 8 bases not matched to a gene; V was cut back by 2 bases and J by 6 bases. The CDR3 spells CASSLTSGKAGDTQYF. The CDR3 DNA reads as TGTGCCAGCAGCTTAACTAGCGGGAAGGCGGGGGATACGCAGTATTTT.

J is TRBJ2-7 and V is TRBV5-1; a possible D gene is TRBD2 (5 bases). There are 14 residues in the CDR3. The germline V and J ends were trimmed by 4 bases and 0 bases, with 11 bases remaining between them. Germline V gene sequence: CDR1 SGHRS, CDR2 YFSETQ. This chain's CDR3 is CASSPGISSYEQYF. For the CDR3, the DNA is TGCGCCAGCAGCCCCGGGATTAGCTCCTACGAGCAGTACTTC.

A word on this clonotype: The junction does not match germline at one end; this may be a read error. This chain links TRBV6-4 with TRBJ2-3; 13 nucleotides line up with TRBD2. This CDR3 contains 16 residues. The germline CDR1 and CDR2 sequences are MRHNA and SNTAGT. CDR3 coding DNA: TGTGCCTGCAGTGACTCGGGACTAGCGGGACCAGATACGCAGTATTTT. Translation gives CACSDSGLAGPDTQYF.

This clonotype was observed a few times. V usage is TRBV12-3 or TRBV12-4 and J usage is TRBJ1-2, with no clear D. Trimming took off 5 bases at V and 4 bases at J, with 11 bases between the two ends. The CDR3 spans 13 residues. The CDR3 DNA is TGTGCCAGCAGTCCGGACGGAATCTATGGCTACACCTTC. Amino acid sequence: CASSPDGIYGYTF.

The table lists this clonotype with a few counts. The CDR3 nucleotides read TGCAGTGCTAGAGGTTGGCAGATAAATGAAAAACTGTTTTTT. This sequence encodes CSARGWQINEKLFF. The rearrangement uses TRBV20-1 and TRBJ1-4, with unresolved D. V was trimmed by 1 base and J by 5 bases, leaving 11 bases between them. CDR3 size: 14 residues. Germline CDR1 reads DFQATT; CDR2 reads SNEGSKA (reference sequence).

The chain combines TRBV29-1 with TRBJ1-2; maybe TRBD1 (6 bases). The CDR3 spans 13 residues. The V end lost 3 bases, the J end lost 4 bases, and 12 bases lay between the germline ends. Looked up from germline, CDR1 is SQVTM and CDR2 is ANQGSEA. CDR3 nucleotide sequence: TGCAGCGTTGATTCCCCAGGGGTCTATGGCTACACCTTC. Its protein is CSVDSPGVYGYTF.

V is TRBV5-1 and J is TRBJ2-5, with 10 bases matching TRBD2. Losses at the gene ends were 4 bases for V and 2 bases for J; bases not matched to a gene: 5. The length of the CDR3 is 15 residues. CDR1 and CDR2 (germline): SGHRS, YFSETQ. The CDR3 nucleotides are TGCGCCAGCAGCCGACAGACTAGCGGGCAAGAGACCCAGTACTTC. It yields the protein CASSRQTSGQETQYF. The variable domain in full, completed from reference TRBV5-1 and TRBJ2-5, reads KAGVTQTPRYLIKTRGQQVTLSCSPISGHRSVSWYQQTPGQGLQFLFEYFSETQRNKGNFPGRFSGRQFSNSRSEMNVSTLELGDSALYLCASSRQTSGQETQYFGPGTRLLVL.

This clonotype was observed a handful of times. This chain connects TRBV12-3 or TRBV12-4 to TRBJ1-5, with D tentatively TRBD1 (5 bases). The length of the CDR3 is 13 residues. Trimming took 5 bases from V and 6 from J, leaving 11 bases between them. CDR3 residues: CASSGRVLQPQHF. As DNA, the CDR3 is TGTGCCAGCAGTGGCAGGGTACTTCAGCCCCAGCATTTT.

This chain links TRBV10-3 with TRBJ2-2; maybe TRBD1 (6 bases). CDR3 length: 14 residues. Trimming removed 8 bases at V and 1 base at J, with 11 bases between. The germline gives CDR1 ENHRY, CDR2 SYGVKD. The CDR3 reads CAIYSGQNTGELFF. As DNA, the CDR3 is TGTGCCATCTACTCGGGACAGAACACCGGGGAGCTGTTTTTT.

The chain joins TRBV7-2 to TRBJ2-3; TRBD1 or TRBD2 may be the D gene (5 bases each). V shed 5 bases and J shed 3 bases, with 12 bases lying between them. Germline CDR1 is SGHTA and CDR2 is FQGNSA. This CDR3 comprises 14 residues. The CDR3 here is CASSRSGQTDTQYF. CDR3 bases: TGTGCCAGCAGCCGGAGCGGACAAACAGATACGCAGTATTTT.

The J gene is TRBJ2-7, the V gene TRBV4-1; D not resolved. The CDR3 consists of 16 residues. The ends were cut back, 2 bases at V and 5 bases at J, with 19 bases in the middle. The germline V gene encodes CDR1 MGHRA and CDR2 YSYEKL. This chain's CDR3 is CASSQINLVSSNEQYF. DNA for the CDR3: TGCGCCAGCAGCCAAATTAATCTAGTAAGCAGCAACGAGCAGTACTTC.

This clonotype was counted between two and nine times. The rearrangement links TRBV20-1 to TRBJ2-4; TRBD1 agrees at 9 bases. Germline CDR1 and CDR2: DFQATT and SNEGSKA (reference sequence). V lost 0 bases to trimming and J lost 4 bases; unmatched junction nucleotides: 4. The CDR3 consists of 15 residues. The CDR3 is CSARDGTGLKNIQYF. In DNA, the CDR3 is TGCAGTGCTAGAGACGGGACAGGGCTAAAAAACATTCAGTACTTC.

This clonotype is labeled as medium-sized. J is TRBJ2-3 and V is TRBV11-3, with a possible D match to TRBD1 (5 bases). V was trimmed by 1 base and J by 4 bases, leaving 9 bases between them. Germline-derived CDR1 and CDR2 are SGHNT and YENEEA. This CDR3 is built from 14 residues. CDR3 region: CASSLGQGSDTQYF. CDR3 nucleotides: TGTGCCAGCAGCTTAGGGCAGGGCTCAGATACGCAGTATTTT. Supplemented by reference TRBV11-3 and TRBJ2-3, the full variable domain reads EAGVVQSPRYKIIEKKQPVAFWCNPISGHNTLYWYLQNLGQGPELLIRYENEEAVDDSQLPKDRFSAERLKGVDSTLKIQPAELGDSAVYLCASSLGQGSDTQYFGPGTRLTVL.

V and J are TRBV6-5 and TRBJ1-5, with D possibly matching TRBD1 (5 bases). Germline loops: CDR1 MNHEY, CDR2 SVGAGI. The CDR3 is made up of 16 amino acids. V lost 8 bases and J lost 6, with 23 bases in between. For the CDR3, the DNA is TGTGCCAGCGGCCCCAGCGGGGCCGGGAGGTCTCAGCCCCAGCATTTT. Translation: CASGPSGAGRSQPQHF.

V usage is TRBV6-5 and J usage is TRBJ2-7; TRBD1 agrees at 9 bases. The CDR3 has 11 residues. From germline, CDR1 is MNHEY and CDR2 SVGAGI. V shed 5 bases, J shed 9 bases, and the junction held 2 bases outside the gene matches. The CDR3 nucleotides are TGTGCCAGCAGTCAGGGACAGGGGCAGTACTTC. This encodes CASSQGQGQYF.

V and J are TRBV5-1 and TRBJ1-3; no reliable D call. This CDR3 contains 13 residues. Looked up from germline, CDR1 is SGHRS and CDR2 is YFSETQ. Trimming took 4 bases from V and 4 from J, leaving 9 bases between them. In DNA, the CDR3 is TGCGCCAGCAGCCGCGGCCAGGGAAACACCATATATTTT. This encodes CASSRGQGNTIYF. The full variable domain, its missing parts supplied by reference TRBV5-1 and TRBJ1-3, is KAGVTQTPRYLIKTRGQQVTLSCSPISGHRSVSWYQQTPGQGLQFLFEYFSETQRNKGNFPGRFSGRQFSNSRSEMNVSTLELGDSALYLCASSRGQGNTIYFGEGSWLTVV.